This TCR beta chain was obtained from a study of T cells in Graves' hyperthyroidism and ophthalmopathy (dated by TCRdb to between 2019 and 2020). About the investigation overall: Peripheral blood was sampled at the time of initial diagnosis, prior to any treatment. Prospective prediction of ophthalmopathy was tested in an independent validation cohort of 18 to 20 hyperthyroidism patients and 17 patients who later progressed to ophthalmopathy. After sampling, hyperthyroidism patients received methimazole starting at 30 mg daily, and ophthalmopathy patients received high-dose intravenous methylprednisolone. Thyroid tissue and blood T-cell repertoires from more than 5 Graves' hyperthyroidism patients were also compared in the study. The 75 to 100 discovery patients were randomly split 7:3 into training and test sets. The paper reports TCR Vbeta CDR3 sequencing of roughly 140 peripheral blood samples: around 45 ophthalmopathy, over 70 hyperthyroidism and 17 progressor patients. To identify TCR V-J signatures that set the groups apart, the researchers used a discovery cohort of 90 to 100 patients, made up of some 41 with Graves' ophthalmopathy and about 60 with stable Graves' hyperthyroidism.

The germline V gene encodes CDR1 LGHDT and CDR2 YNNKEL (reference sequence). V lost 5 bases and J lost 2 bases, and the count of bases not matched to a germline gene is 7. Taken from cysteine to phenylalanine, the CDR3 has 15 residues. The only DNA kept is the CDR3, 45 bases in frame from the first base. The TCR beta CDR3 regions were amplified from RNA transcripts. The first round of RT-PCR for the TCR CDR3 was performed with the HTBI primer set and the Qiagen OneStep RT-PCR kit. The libraries were constructed in a second round of multiplex PCR and then size-selected and purified. Sequencing of the libraries was done on an Illumina HiSeq2000 using paired-end 100 bp reads. As for the original processing: SOAPnuke was used to process the raw data, throwing out any read that contained adapters or uncalled bases, had a mean Phred below 15, or lacked an exact constant-primer or identifier match. High-quality paired reads were merged with COPE v1.2.5, and unique nucleotide sequences were defined as clonotypes. MiTCR v1.1 was used to align clonotypes to the IMGT TRBV, TRBD and TRBJ reference segments. Only V-J combinations with frequency above 0.0001, covering approximately 99% of repertoires, were analysed. The TCS score was defined as F50 (clonal expansion) divided by E x V (chaos), with BLOSUM62-based TCRdist calculated between CDR3 peptides within each V-J. Welch's t-statistics and random forest reduced 500 to 650 V-J features to 13, which were used in a naive Bayes classifier (R e1071). TCRdb handled the public reads itself, with Q25 trimming in fastp and clone calling in MiXCR, and kept productive beta chains. Rows matching on CDR3 protein sequence are summarized as one entry with the most common DNA and genes. It is TCRdb's table, rather than the study itself, that gives the V and J calls and clone size. A total of fewer than 550,000 distinct CDR3 sequences appear in this sample, 15% to 19% of them only once. Of the sample, 14% falls within the top ten clones.

In this sample, this clonotype turned up many times. What antigen it recognizes has not been identified. Base qualities are not provided; no much larger clone lies one nucleotide away. Stable Graves' hyperthyroidism was defined as no progression to ophthalmopathy during 18 months of follow-up. Hyperthyroidism patients were newly diagnosed, with disease duration under 2 months, and aged 18 to 65 years. Any patient with an uncontrolled infection, another autoimmune disease, pregnancy or lactation was excluded. Diagnoses were based on clinical symptoms, serum thyroxine and TRAb, thyroid ultrasound and orbital computed tomography. Ficoll-Paque density gradient centrifugation was used to isolate PBMCs from 9.5 to 10 ml of fresh peripheral blood. Total RNA was extracted with Trizol reagent, and quality was checked on an Agilent 2100 Bioanalyzer. What the study reported, not specific to this receptor: Most expanded thyroid clonotypes (frequency above 0.001) were also found in blood, which suggests that blood repertoires may mirror thyroid immune responses. During validation, the model predicted progression to ophthalmopathy a median of approximately 7 months ahead of onset, with 70.59% sensitivity and about 72% specificity. A model built on a 13 V-J signature distinguished ophthalmopathy from stable hyperthyroidism, reaching roughly 88% sensitivity and 81.08% specificity in cross-validation and 80%/75% in testing. No statistical method was used to fix the sample size in advance, and group allocation was not hidden from the investigators.

The rearranged chain carries TRBV3-1 and TRBJ2-3; the central 7 bases match TRBD2. The TCR originated in a woman aged 18-29 years with Graves' hyperthyroidism. The sequenced sample was blood. CDR3 protein: CASSKPAGDTDTQYF. The DNA sequence is given as TGTGCCAGCAGCAAACCGGCGGGGGACACAGATACGCAGTATTTT.